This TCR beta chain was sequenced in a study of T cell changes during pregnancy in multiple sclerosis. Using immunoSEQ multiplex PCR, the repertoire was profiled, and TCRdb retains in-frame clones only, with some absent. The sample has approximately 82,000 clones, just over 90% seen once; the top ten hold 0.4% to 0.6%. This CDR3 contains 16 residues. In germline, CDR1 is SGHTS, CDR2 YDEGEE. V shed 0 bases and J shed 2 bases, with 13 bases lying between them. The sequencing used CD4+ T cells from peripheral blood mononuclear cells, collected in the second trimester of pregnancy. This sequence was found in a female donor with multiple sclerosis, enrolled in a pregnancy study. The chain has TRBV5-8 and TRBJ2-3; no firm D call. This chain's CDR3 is CASSLGLRDVTDTQYF. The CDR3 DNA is TGTGCCAGCAGCTTGGGCCTTCGCGATGTCACAGATACGCAGTATTTT.